Presented here are 29 T cell receptor beta chains from one specimen sequenced in a study of cytomegalovirus exposure and HLA in healthy donors. 13 Jbeta primers and 60 Vbeta primers were used for the PCR. Measured with immunoSEQ multiplex PCR; TCRdb has only the in-frame clones, and not every one. Among about 190,000 clones listed, more than 70% were seen once. Sequencing was done on a sample of PBMCs. Every receptor here comes from a woman aged 40 to 50 in good health and CMV-seronegative.

This clone was detected only a few times. The genes are TRBV5-1 and TRBJ2-1, with a weak D call TRBD2 (6 bases). V was trimmed by 4 bases and J by 8 bases, leaving 16 bases between them. From germline, CDR1 is SGHRS and CDR2 YFSETQ. The CDR3 length is 14 residues. CDR3 nucleotides: TGCGCCAGCAGCCCCCCGGGGAGGACCCATGAGCAGTTCTTC. Translation: CASSPPGRTHEQFF.

This clone showed up just a few times. The J gene is TRBJ2-5, the V gene TRBV18, with D perhaps matching TRBD2 (6 bases). CDR1 is KGHSH and CDR2 is LQKENI in the germline V gene. V was shortened by 6 bases and J by 0 bases, with 17 bases between the two germline ends. The CDR3 sequence is 16 residues long. CDR3: CASSPWSSGHQETQYF. CDR3 DNA sequence: TGTGCCAGCTCGCCGTGGAGTAGCGGACACCAAGAGACCCAGTACTTC. Full variable domain (missing parts from reference TRBV18 and TRBJ2-5): NAGVMQNPRHLVRRRGQEARLRCSPMKGHSHVYWYRQLPEEGLKFMVYLQKENIIDESGMPKERFSAEFPKEGPSILRIQQVVRGDSAAYFCASSPWSSGHQETQYFGPGTRLLVL.

This chain joins TRBV7-2 and TRBJ1-3; 8 nucleotides match TRBD1. The CDR3 is made up of 16 amino acids. The germline V gene has CDR1 SGHTA and CDR2 FQGNSA. The J segment lost 2 bases and the V segment lost 5 bases, leaving 8 bases of the junction unmatched. The CDR3 sequence is CASSPVGQVTGNTIYF. DNA of the CDR3: TGTGCCAGCAGCCCAGTGGGACAGGTCACTGGAAACACCATATATTTT.

This chain links TRBV10-3 with TRBJ2-2; tentative D call: TRBD2 (5 bases). This CDR3 has 15 amino acids. V lost 2 bases and J lost 4, with 11 bases in between. In germline, CDR1 is ENHRY, CDR2 SYGVKD. The CDR3 sequence: CAISEGPSSTGELFF. In DNA form, the CDR3 reads TGTGCCATCAGTGAGGGACCTAGCAGCACCGGGGAGCTGTTTTTT.

This chain links TRBV10-3 with TRBJ1-2; D call uncertain. Between the trimmed V and J ends, which lost 0 bases and 4 bases, there was a span of 9 bases. Germline CDR1 and CDR2: ENHRY and SYGVKD. The CDR3 is made up of 14 amino acids. CDR3 region: CAISESRHLYGYTF. The CDR3, as DNA: TGTGCCATCAGTGAGTCGAGACACCTCTATGGCTACACCTTC.

This rearrangement joins TRBV28 to TRBJ2-1; 8 bases align to TRBD2. The CDR3 is made up of 15 amino acids. CDR1 is MDHEN and CDR2 is SYDVKM in the germline V gene. Trimming took 6 bases from V and 5 from J; bases not matched to a gene: 9. The CDR3 DNA is TGTGCCAGCAGGTCGAGCGGGAGTAGACACAATGAGCAGTTCTTC. This sequence encodes CASRSSGSRHNEQFF.

The V and J genes are TRBV7-9 and TRBJ1-1; possible D gene TRBD1, 5 bases. CDR1 SEHNR and CDR2 FQNEAQ come from the germline V gene (reference sequence). V gave up 5 bases and J gave up 0 bases, with 16 bases separating them. The CDR3 totals 16 residues. CDR3 residues: CASSPGWAGMNTEAFF. The CDR3 DNA sequence: TGTGCCAGCAGCCCAGGCTGGGCAGGGATGAACACTGAAGCTTTCTTT.

The chain uses TRBV5-1 and TRBJ2-7; D perhaps matches TRBD1 (6 bases). CDR3 length equals 14 residues. Per the germline V gene, CDR1 is SGHRS and CDR2 is YFSETQ. The germline V and J ends were trimmed by 0 bases and 6 bases, with 13 bases remaining between them. CDR3 DNA sequence: TGCGCCAGCAGCTTGGCGAGGGGGAACGGCGAGCAGTACTTC. Protein sequence: CASSLARGNGEQYF.

The V call is TRBV19, the J call TRBJ1-1; D not resolved. Germline CDR1 and CDR2: LNHDA and SQIVND (reference sequence). CDR3 length equals 13 residues. Trimming shortened V by 2 bases and J by 3 bases, and 7 bases separated the two germline ends. CDR3 residues: CASSISRDTEAFF. The CDR3 region has the DNA TGTGCCAGTAGTATATCCCGGGACACTGAAGCTTTCTTT.

V is TRBV6-1 and J is TRBJ1-4; D uncertain. The CDR3 totals 12 residues. From germline, CDR1 is MNHNS and CDR2 SASEGT. Trimming took 8 bases from V and 2 from J, leaving 6 bases between them. CDR3: CASCRTNEKLFF. DNA of the CDR3: TGTGCCAGCTGCCGGACTAATGAAAAACTGTTTTTT.

V and J are TRBV27 and TRBJ1-1, with TRBD1 matching 9 bases. Trimming took 5 bases from V and 4 from J; bases not matched to a gene: 8. The CDR3 has 15 residues. Germline V gene data show CDR1 as MNHEY and CDR2 as SMNVEV (reference sequence). Written as DNA, the CDR3 is TGTGCCAGCAGTGGATGGGGACAGGGAATCACTGAAGCTTTCTTT. Amino acids: CASSGWGQGITEAFF.

The count of this clone is one. V is TRBV10-3 and J is TRBJ2-7; 11 positions agree with TRBD1. The CDR3 spans 16 residues. Trimming at V came to 2 bases and at J to 5 bases, leaving 8 bases not matched to a gene. In germline, CDR1 is ENHRY, CDR2 SYGVKD. This chain's CDR3 is CAISERTGTGGNEQYF. CDR3 nucleotide sequence: TGTGCCATCAGTGAGAGGACCGGGACAGGGGGGAACGAGCAGTACTTC.

This clone was picked up a small number of times. This chain uses TRBV6-1 with TRBJ1-2, with 8 bases lining up with TRBD1. The CDR3 has 13 residues. The germline gives CDR1 MNHNS, CDR2 SASEGT. V lost 7 bases to trimming and J lost 3 bases; unmatched junction nucleotides: 4. The CDR3 here is CASNPGGDYGYTF. For the CDR3, the DNA is TGTGCCAGCAACCCAGGGGGCGACTATGGCTACACCTTC.

In this sample, this clone turned up once. This rearrangement joins TRBV20-1 to TRBJ1-1; unclear D gene. The V gene lost 3 bases and the J gene lost 3 bases, with 5 bases spanning the gap. The CDR3 runs 11 residues. CDR1 and CDR2 (germline): DFQATT, SNEGSKA (reference sequence). This CDR3 is CSASQDTEAFF. Here the CDR3 DNA reads TGCAGTGCTAGTCAGGACACTGAAGCTTTCTTT.

The chain is built from TRBV6-6 and TRBJ1-4, with 9 bases identical to TRBD1. With 5 bases clipped from V and 13 bases from J, the junction kept 8 bases outside the gene matches. The germline CDR1 and CDR2 sequences are MNHNY and SVGAGI (reference sequence). The CDR3 has 13 amino acids. The CDR3 protein is CASSNYRGQGLFF. The CDR3 nucleotides read TGTGCCAGCAGTAACTACAGGGGGCAGGGACTGTTTTTT.

This chain links TRBV19 with TRBJ2-5, with 8 nucleotides matching TRBD2. Germline-derived CDR1 and CDR2 are LNHDA and SQIVND (reference sequence). The junction had 16 bases not matched to a gene; V was cut back by 7 bases and J by 9 bases. The CDR3 sequence is 15 residues long. In DNA form, the CDR3 reads TGTGCCAGTAAAGGCGCCCCCCTCAGCGGGAGCGCCCAGTACTTC. Protein: CASKGAPLSGSAQYF.

The chain combines TRBV7-8 with TRBJ2-1; 7 nucleotides align to TRBD2. Looked up from germline, CDR1 is SGHVS and CDR2 is FQNEAQ. CDR3 size: 17 residues. V trimming: 6 bases; J trimming: 9 bases; junction bases outside the gene matches: 20. This CDR3 reads CASRTTGLADYSVEQFF. The CDR3 nucleotides read TGTGCCAGCAGAACTACCGGGCTAGCGGATTACTCGGTTGAGCAGTTCTTC.

CDR3 region: CATAMGAGSNQPQHF. Written as DNA, the CDR3 is TGTGCCACCGCCATGGGGGCAGGTAGCAATCAGCCCCAGCATTTT. The chain links TRBV19 to TRBJ1-5; tentative D call: TRBD1 (6 bases). V was pared by 10 bases and J by 0 bases, with 16 bases between. This CDR3 has 15 amino acids. Germline assignment: CDR1 LNHDA and CDR2 SQIVND (reference sequence).

J is TRBJ2-5 and V is TRBV6-5, with D maybe TRBD2 (5 bases). The CDR3 totals 13 residues. CDR1 and CDR2 (germline): MNHEY, SVGAGI. V was shortened by 9 bases and J by 5 bases, with 16 bases between the two germline ends. CDR3 amino acids: CASQAAGRETQYF. The DNA of the CDR3 is TGTGCCAGTCAGGCGGCGGGTCGGGAGACCCAGTACTTC.

This clone was observed once. This rearrangement joins TRBV5-1 to TRBJ1-4, with D tentatively TRBD1 (5 bases). The CDR3 loop spans 16 amino acids. Germline V lookup: CDR1 SGHRS, CDR2 YFSETQ. The V gene lost 2 bases and the J gene lost 7 bases, with 18 bases spanning the gap. CDR3 loop: CASSFLGVGGVEKLFF. In nucleotides, the CDR3 is TGCGCCAGCAGCTTTTTGGGGGTAGGAGGGGTTGAAAAACTGTTTTTT.

The V and J genes are TRBV14 and TRBJ1-1; D is unclear. Germline CDR1 is SGHDN and CDR2 is FVKESK. Trimming pared 3 bases from V and 1 base from J, leaving 6 bases between. This CDR3 has 13 amino acids. CDR3 DNA: TGTGCCAGCAGCCAGGCCCCGAACACTGAAGCTTTCTTT. Amino acid sequence: CASSQAPNTEAFF.

The chain couples TRBV4-3 to TRBJ2-1; 9 bases are a match to TRBD1. CDR3 length: 15 residues. CDR1 and CDR2 from the germline V gene are LGHNA and YSLEER. Trimming cost V 6 bases and J 5 bases; bases outside gene matches: 8. DNA of the CDR3: TGCGCCAGCAGACAGGGGGCGACTCCTAACAATGAGCAGTTCTTC. It translates to CASRQGATPNNEQFF.

V usage is TRBV5-4 and J usage is TRBJ2-7; TRBD2 matches 8 bases. Germline assignment: CDR1 SGHNT and CDR2 YYREEE (reference sequence). The CDR3 is 13 residues long. V lost 4 bases to trimming and J lost 6 bases; unmatched junction nucleotides: 6. The CDR3, as DNA: TGTGCCAGCAGCAAGCGCCGGGGGGGCGAGCAGTACGTC. It yields the protein CASSKRRGGEQYV.

The chain joins TRBV19 to TRBJ2-5; 10 positions agree with TRBD2. Germline CDR1 LNHDA, CDR2 SQIVND (reference sequence). CDR3 length: 15 residues. V shed 7 bases, J shed 1 base, and the junction held 6 bases outside the gene matches. This chain's CDR3 is CASTRTSGVQETQYF. The CDR3 nucleotides read TGTGCCAGTACGCGGACTAGCGGAGTCCAAGAGACCCAGTACTTC.

The chain carries TRBV7-2 and TRBJ2-7, with 9 bases identical to TRBD2. V shed 5 bases, J shed 4 bases, and the junction held 6 bases outside the gene matches. Germline V lookup: CDR1 SGHTA, CDR2 FQGNSA. The CDR3 extends over 14 amino acids. In DNA form, the CDR3 reads TGTGCCAGCAGCCGTACAGGACTAGCGTACGAGCAGTACTTC. Translated: CASSRTGLAYEQYF.

The V gene is TRBV6-6, the J gene TRBJ1-1, with a possible D match to TRBD1 (5 bases). CDR3 length: 14 amino acids. Germline V lookup: CDR1 MNHNY, CDR2 SVGAGI (reference sequence). Trimming removed 2 bases at V and 1 base at J, with 8 bases between. The CDR3 spells CASSYAGPNTEAFF. As DNA, the CDR3 is TGTGCCAGCAGTTACGCAGGGCCGAACACTGAAGCTTTCTTT.

This sequence joins TRBV27 and TRBJ1-1; 8 bases are shared with TRBD1. This CDR3 is 13 amino acids long. The germline CDR1 and CDR2 sequences are MNHEY and SMNVEV (reference sequence). V shed 6 bases and J 5 bases; nucleotides not matched to a gene: 5. In DNA form, the CDR3 reads TGTGCCAGCAGCCAGGGGGCTTGGACTGAAGCTTTCTTT. Its translation is CASSQGAWTEAFF.

This clone showed up just a few times. The rearrangement uses TRBV4-3 and TRBJ2-7, with D tentatively TRBD2 (5 bases). This CDR3 region has 15 residues. Trimming cost V 0 bases and J 4 bases, with 13 bases left between them. Germline V gene sequence: CDR1 LGHNA, CDR2 YSLEER. Written as DNA, the CDR3 is TGCGCCAGCAGCCAAGAGATCCAGCGGAGTTACGAGCAGTACTTC. Protein product: CASSQEIQRSYEQYF.

Remarks on this clone: Different DNA sequences within this sample yield the same CDR3. The rearrangement joins TRBV19 to TRBJ2-7, with 8 bases fitting TRBD1. This CDR3 region has 13 residues. CDR1 is LNHDA and CDR2 is SQIVND in the germline V gene (reference sequence). V was clipped by 5 bases and J by 3 bases; unmatched bases: 3. The CDR3 DNA reads TGTGCCAGTAGTCCAGACAGGGGCTACGAGCAGTACTTC. The encoded protein is CASSPDRGYEQYF.